This T cell receptor beta chain is from a study of blood T cell repertoires in COVID-19. About the research overall: The United States, Italy and Spain supplied acute and convalescent COVID-19 samples.

V was pared by 4 bases and J by 4 bases, with 17 bases between. Per the germline V gene, CDR1 is SGHKS and CDR2 is YYEKEE (reference sequence). The length of the CDR3 is 15 residues. Method: immunoSEQ multiplex PCR; TCRdb's copy keeps in-frame clones and lacks some. The data show 470,000 or so clones, with roughly 90% seen just once and over 4% held by the top ten. This TCR derives from a woman between 25 and 40 years old with acute or convalescent COVID-19. The sequenced material came from peripheral blood. The V and J genes are TRBV5-5 and TRBJ1-2; no firm D call. The CDR3 loop reads CASSRNFNGGYGYTF. The CDR3 DNA sequence: TGTGCCAGCAGCCGGAACTTTAACGGAGGCTATGGCTACACCTTC. The whole variable domain, remainder taken from reference TRBV5-5 and TRBJ1-2, is DAGVTQSPTHLIKTRGQQVTLRCSPISGHKSVSWYQQVLGQGPQFIFQYYEKEERGRGNFPDRFSARQFPNYSSELNVNALLLGDSALYLCASSRNFNGGYGYTFGSGTRLTVV.